Below, 27 T cell receptor beta chains from the same sample are listed, as sequenced in a study of control samples from healthy donors and cancer patients. TCRdb's copy holds only in-frame clones and misses some; the assay was immunoSEQ multiplex PCR. The sample yields over 40,000 clones, about 88% seen once. The sample consisted of PBMCs. The receptors shown here come from a man in his fifties with head and neck cancer.

This clone is a singleton in its sample. This chain connects TRBV2 to TRBJ2-7, with a possible D match to TRBD2 (6 bases). V was cut by 7 bases and J by 2 bases, with 12 bases left in between. There are 13 residues in the CDR3. Germline CDR1 and CDR2: SNHLY and FYNNEI. In DNA, the CDR3 is TGTGCCAGCAAGGGACTGACCGCCTACGAGCAGTACTTC. Protein sequence: CASKGLTAYEQYF.

The chain is built from TRBV28 and TRBJ2-3; weak D call: TRBD1 (5 bases). The CDR3 covers 14 residues. Germline lookup yields CDR1 MDHEN and CDR2 SYDVKM. V was shortened by 10 bases and J by 3 bases, with 17 bases between the two germline ends. CDR3 in amino acids: CAILSGHSTDTQYF. In DNA form, the CDR3 reads TGTGCCATCCTATCAGGACACTCTACAGATACGCAGTATTTT.

The chain uses TRBV29-1 and TRBJ1-4, with TRBD1 matching over 10 bases. This CDR3 is built from 16 residues. Germline V lookup: CDR1 SQVTM, CDR2 ANQGSEA. Trimming at V came to 7 bases and at J to 4 bases, leaving 12 bases not matched to a gene. CDR3 coding DNA: TGCAGCGCTCAGACAGGGGGCGGGTCCGTTAATGAAAAACTGTTTTTT. Protein sequence: CSAQTGGGSVNEKLFF.

The gene calls are TRBV3-1 (or the pseudogene TRBV3-2) and TRBJ2-1; 9 nucleotides match TRBD2. The J segment lost 7 bases and the V segment lost 2 bases, leaving 12 bases of the junction unmatched. The CDR3 covers 17 residues. The germline CDR1 and CDR2 sequences are LGHDT and YNNKEL (reference sequence). CDR3: CASSQLRREGRNNEQFF. DNA of the CDR3: TGTGCCAGCAGCCAACTCAGGCGGGAGGGCCGAAATAATGAGCAGTTCTTC.

The V call is TRBV7-8, the J call TRBJ2-7, with D perhaps TRBD1 or TRBD2 (6 bases each). Germline V gene lookup returns CDR1 SGHVS and CDR2 FQNEAQ. Trimming removed 2 bases from V and 3 bases from J, with 14 bases in between. The CDR3 extends over 15 amino acids. CDR3 nucleotides: TGTGCCAGCAGCTTACTACAGGGAGGCAGCTACGAGCAGTACTTC. Residues: CASSLLQGGSYEQYF. The whole variable domain, remainder taken from reference TRBV7-8 and TRBJ2-7, is GAGVSQSPRYKVAKRGQDVALRCDPISGHVSLFWYQQALGQGPEFLTYFQNEAQLDKSGLPSDRFFAERPEGSVSTLKIQRTQQEDSAVYLCASSLLQGGSYEQYFGPGTRLTVT.

This rearrangement joins TRBV5-1 to TRBJ2-5, with D tentatively TRBD1 (6 bases). CDR1 is SGHRS, CDR2 YFSETQ, per germline. The CDR3 is 14 amino acids. The V end was cut by 4 bases, the J end by 1 base, with 11 bases between. CDR3 bases: TGCGCCAGCAGCCTTCAGGGGTCCCAAGAGACCCAGTACTTC. Residues: CASSLQGSQETQYF.

The chain has TRBV5-1 and TRBJ2-3, with D perhaps matching TRBD1 (5 bases). Germline CDR1 reads SGHRS; CDR2 reads YFSETQ. Deletions cut 4 bases from V and 7 bases from J, with 13 bases between. CDR3 length equals 13 residues. CDR3 sequence reads: CASSPADRYTQYF. The CDR3 nucleotides read TGCGCCAGCAGCCCCGCCGACAGATATACGCAGTATTTT.

The V call is TRBV30, the J call TRBJ2-3; the match to TRBD1 covers 11 bases. J was trimmed by 4 bases and V by 5 bases; bases with no gene match: 5. Germline V lookup: CDR1 GTSNPN, CDR2 SVGIG (reference sequence). The CDR3 loop spans 14 amino acids. CDR3 residues: CAWSRGQGADTQYF. As DNA, the CDR3 is TGTGCCTGGTCTCGGGGACAGGGGGCAGATACGCAGTATTTT.

V and J are TRBV9 and TRBJ2-1; TRBD2 matches 13 bases. The CDR3 runs 19 residues. J lost 3 bases, V lost 4 bases, and 13 bases had no gene match. Per the germline V gene, CDR1 is SGDLS and CDR2 is YYNGEE. The CDR3 coding sequence is TGTGCCAGCAGCATACGTCCCGGGACTAGCGGGACCGGCTACAATGAGCAGTTCTTC. This sequence encodes CASSIRPGTSGTGYNEQFF.

This clone was seen a handful of times. This chain uses TRBV29-1 with TRBJ2-1; 14 nucleotides agree with TRBD2. After removal of 1 base from V and 7 bases from J, the junction contained 3 bases not matched to a gene. CDR1 SQVTM and CDR2 ANQGSEA come from the germline V gene. The CDR3 has 15 residues. The CDR3 reads CSVEGGLAGVNEQFF. The CDR3 nucleotides are TGCAGCGTTGAAGGGGGACTAGCGGGAGTAAATGAGCAGTTCTTC.

The V and J genes are TRBV6-4 and TRBJ2-1, with TRBD1 as a possible D gene (5 bases). Deletions cut 6 bases from V and 4 bases from J, with 10 bases between. The CDR3 is 13 residues long. CDR1 is MRHNA, CDR2 SNTAGT, per germline. CDR3 sequence reads: CASSLTAYNEQFF. CDR3 coding DNA: TGTGCCAGCAGCTTGACAGCATACAATGAGCAGTTCTTC.

This clone came up once. This chain links TRBV7-2 with TRBJ2-5, with D possibly called TRBD1 or TRBD2 (6 bases each). Looked up from germline, CDR1 is SGHTA and CDR2 is FQGNSA. Trimming left V 3 bases short and J 2 bases short, with 10 bases between. CDR3 length: 14 residues. The CDR3, as DNA: TGTGCCAGCAGCTTTGGGGGGCCTCAAGAGACCCAGTACTTC. Translating gives CASSFGGPQETQYF. Full variable domain (remainder filled in from reference TRBV7-2 and TRBJ2-5): GAGVSQSPSNKVTEKGKDVELRCDPISGHTALYWYRQSLGQGLEFLIYFQGNSAPDKSGLPSDRFSAERTGGSVSTLTIQRTQQEDSAVYLCASSFGGPQETQYFGPGTRLLVL.

V gene TRBV7-9 combines with J gene TRBJ2-5; TRBD2 aligns across 11 bases. The germline V gene has CDR1 SEHNR and CDR2 FQNEAQ (reference sequence). This CDR3 has 14 amino acids. V was pared by 7 bases and J by 2 bases, with 3 bases of the junction left unmatched. CDR3 loop: CASTIAGGQETQYF. The CDR3 DNA reads as TGTGCCAGCACAATAGCGGGAGGGCAAGAGACCCAGTACTTC.

The V gene is TRBV6-5, the J gene TRBJ1-1; D is perhaps TRBD1 (5 bases). Germline V gene sequence: CDR1 MNHEY, CDR2 SVGAGI. This CDR3 comprises 13 residues. Trimming shortened V by 4 bases and J by 4 bases, and 10 bases separated the two germline ends. CDR3 sequence reads: CASSFRVSTEAFF. CDR3 DNA: TGTGCCAGCAGTTTCAGGGTTTCCACTGAAGCTTTCTTT.

J is TRBJ2-1 and V is TRBV19; D might be TRBD1 (5 bases). This CDR3 is built from 14 residues. Germline CDR1 reads LNHDA; CDR2 reads SQIVND (reference sequence). The V gene lost 1 base and the J gene lost 9 bases, with 13 bases spanning the gap. CDR3 loop: CASSIGPGWGEQFF. CDR3 DNA sequence: TGTGCCAGTAGTATAGGCCCAGGGTGGGGTGAGCAGTTCTTC.

The V gene is TRBV12-3 or TRBV12-4, the J gene TRBJ2-2, with D unresolved. The V gene lost 1 base and the J gene lost 8 bases, with 8 bases spanning the gap. The CDR3 spans 13 residues. The CDR3, as DNA: TGTGCCAGCAGTTTAGGGATCTATGGGGAGCTGTTTTTT. Translating gives CASSLGIYGELFF.

The V gene is TRBV18, the J gene TRBJ2-1; D might be TRBD1 or TRBD2, each matching 5 bases. The CDR3 runs 14 residues. Germline V lookup: CDR1 KGHSH, CDR2 LQKENI. With 3 bases removed from V and 9 bases from J, the gap between germline ends came to 15 bases. The CDR3 nucleotides are TGTGCCAGCTCACCTGGGGGAGTTTCGAGTGAGCAGTTCTTC. This translates into CASSPGGVSSEQFF.

The chain links TRBV5-4 to TRBJ1-1; a possible D gene is TRBD1 (5 bases). The CDR3 extends over 14 amino acids. CDR1 is SGHNT, CDR2 YYREEE, per germline (reference sequence). The ends were cut back, 4 bases at V and 3 bases at J, with 13 bases in the middle. CDR3 residues: CASSTFGGYTEAFF. The CDR3, as DNA: TGTGCCAGCAGCACCTTCGGGGGTTACACTGAAGCTTTCTTT. The whole variable domain, remainder taken from reference TRBV5-4 and TRBJ1-1, is ETGVTQSPTHLIKTRGQQVTLRCSSQSGHNTVSWYQQALGQGPQFIFQYYREEENGRGNFPPRFSGLQFPNYSSELNVNALELDDSALYLCASSTFGGYTEAFFGQGTRLTVV.

The rearrangement uses TRBV19 and TRBJ2-3; weak D call: TRBD2 (7 bases). The germline gives CDR1 LNHDA, CDR2 SQIVND (reference sequence). The CDR3 covers 16 residues. V was cut by 6 bases and J by 2 bases, with 18 bases left in between. The CDR3 sequence is CASRSLRGADTDTQYF. In DNA form, the CDR3 reads TGTGCCAGTAGAAGCCTCCGGGGGGCAGACACAGATACGCAGTATTTT.

CDR3 region: CAISESTRLAGELFF. In DNA form, the CDR3 reads TGTGCCATCAGTGAGTCTACCCGGTTAGCGGGGGAGCTGTTTTTT. The chain has TRBV10-3 and TRBJ2-2; D possibly corresponds to TRBD2 (5 bases). CDR1 is ENHRY and CDR2 is SYGVKD in the germline V gene. The CDR3 is 15 amino acids. V gave up 0 bases and J gave up 8 bases, with 13 bases separating them.

This chain joins TRBV9 and TRBJ1-1; D is ambiguous. V gave up 0 bases and J gave up 5 bases, with 14 bases separating them. This CDR3 comprises 15 residues. Germline CDR1 SGDLS, CDR2 YYNGEE. CDR3 residues: CASSVDHSPRTEAFF. As DNA, the CDR3 is TGTGCCAGCAGCGTAGACCACTCCCCGAGGACTGAAGCTTTCTTT.

V and J are TRBV19 and TRBJ2-2; 11 bases line up with TRBD1. The V gene's germline CDR1 is LNHDA and CDR2 SQIVND (reference sequence). With V trimmed by 5 bases and J by 1 base, 6 bases remained unmatched. The CDR3 is 17 amino acids. The CDR3 spells CASSHGQGAVNTGELFF. The CDR3 region has the DNA TGTGCCAGTAGTCACGGACAGGGGGCGGTGAACACCGGGGAGCTGTTTTTT.

The gene calls are TRBV25-1 and TRBJ1-6; D gene ambiguous. Per the germline V gene, CDR1 is MGHDK and CDR2 is SYGVNS. The CDR3 totals 15 residues. V shed 4 bases and J shed 4 bases, with 11 bases lying between them. The DNA of the CDR3 is TGTGCCAGCAGTGCCGGGGTCACTTATAATTCACCCCTCCACTTT. It translates to CASSAGVTYNSPLHF.

This clone was observed a few times. This chain uses TRBV2 with TRBJ2-7, with TRBD1 matching 9 bases. Trimming took 5 bases from V and 7 from J; bases not matched to a gene: 9. The V gene's germline CDR1 is SNHLY and CDR2 FYNNEI. The CDR3 has 14 amino acids. The CDR3 is CASSPGQGQWEQYF. The DNA of the CDR3 is TGTGCCAGCAGTCCTGGACAGGGGCAGTGGGAGCAGTACTTC.

The rearrangement joins TRBV19 to TRBJ1-4; no firm D call. CDR3 length: 14 amino acids. V was cut by 7 bases and J by 0 bases, with 9 bases left in between. Germline loops: CDR1 LNHDA, CDR2 SQIVND (reference sequence). The CDR3, as DNA: TGTGCCAGTACCTCACGCACAACTAATGAAAAACTGTTTTTT. Amino acids: CASTSRTTNEKLFF.

The rearrangement links TRBV19 to TRBJ1-2; weak D call: TRBD1 (6 bases). V dropped 3 bases and J dropped 2 bases, with 7 bases sitting between them. Germline CDR1 LNHDA, CDR2 SQIVND (reference sequence). The CDR3 has 13 amino acids. The CDR3 sequence: CASSMGQNYGYTF. The CDR3 bases are TGTGCCAGTAGTATGGGACAAAACTATGGCTACACCTTC.

This clone was counted only a few times. The gene calls are TRBV6-5 and TRBJ2-3; perhaps TRBD2 as D (6 bases). Germline CDR1 reads MNHEY; CDR2 reads SVGAGI. The length of the CDR3 is 14 residues. V gave up 4 bases and J gave up 5 bases, with 13 bases separating them. The CDR3 loop reads CASSFRGDLDTQYF. CDR3 bases: TGTGCCAGCAGTTTTCGCGGGGATTTAGATACGCAGTATTTT.